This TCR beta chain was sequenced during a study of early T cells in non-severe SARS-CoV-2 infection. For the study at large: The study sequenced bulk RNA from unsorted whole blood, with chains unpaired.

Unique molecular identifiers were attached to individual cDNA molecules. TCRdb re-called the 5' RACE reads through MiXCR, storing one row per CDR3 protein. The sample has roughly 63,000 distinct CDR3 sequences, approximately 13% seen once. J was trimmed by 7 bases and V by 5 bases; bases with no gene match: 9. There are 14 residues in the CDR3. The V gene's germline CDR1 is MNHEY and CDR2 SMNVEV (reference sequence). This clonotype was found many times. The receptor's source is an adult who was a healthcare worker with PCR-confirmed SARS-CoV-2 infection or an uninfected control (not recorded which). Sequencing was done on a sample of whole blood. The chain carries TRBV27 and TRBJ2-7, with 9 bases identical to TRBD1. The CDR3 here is CASSGTGIKGEQYF. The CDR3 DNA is TGTGCCAGCAGTGGGACAGGGATTAAGGGAGAGCAGTACTTC.